Shown below are 24 T cell receptor beta chains from a single sample sequenced in a study of cytomegalovirus exposure and HLA in healthy donors. PCR used 60 Vbeta primers and 13 Jbeta primers. Assay used: immunoSEQ multiplex PCR; TCRdb lists only in-frame clones, some missing. The sample carries about 190,000 clones, approximately 87% recorded once. Sequencing was carried out using PBMCs. Every receptor here comes from a man aged 30-40 years in good health and CMV-seronegative.

Comment on this clone: One end of the junction does not line up with germline, which may come from a read error. The CDR3 protein is CASSLGRTVF. The CDR3 region has the DNA TGTGCCAGCAGCTTAGGTAGAACGGTCTTC. V and J are TRBV7-2 and TRBJ2-1; D unresolved. Germline CDR1 SGHTA, CDR2 FQGNSA. This CDR3 spans 10 amino acids.

This sequence joins TRBV11-1 and TRBJ2-7; 7 bases are shared with TRBD1. The length of the CDR3 is 15 residues. Germline V lookup: CDR1 SGHAT, CDR2 FQDESV (reference sequence). Germline trimming cut 5 bases from V and 4 bases from J; bases unmatched to any gene: 11. The CDR3 region has the DNA TGTGCCAGCAGCGACATGGGACAGCCCGGGTACGAGCAGTACTTC. It specifies CASSDMGQPGYEQYF.

The rearrangement joins TRBV27 to TRBJ1-1, with 11 bases lining up with TRBD1. Germline trimming cut 4 bases from V and 5 bases from J; bases unmatched to any gene: 9. This CDR3 spans 16 amino acids. Germline V gives CDR1 MNHEY, CDR2 SMNVEV (reference sequence). CDR3: CASSSRTGGYRTEAFF. CDR3 coding DNA: TGTGCCAGCAGTTCCCGGACAGGGGGCTACAGAACTGAAGCTTTCTTT.

The gene calls are TRBV13 and TRBJ1-5; D not certain. CDR3 length: 14 amino acids. Germline loops: CDR1 PRHDT, CDR2 FYEKMQ (reference sequence). V lost 5 bases to trimming and J lost 3 bases, with 11 bases between them. In nucleotides, the CDR3 is TGTGCCAGCAGCCCCTCGGGATCCAATCAGCCCCAGCATTTT. Translating gives CASSPSGSNQPQHF.

A single count supports this clone. A junction end diverges from the germline sequence, so it may reflect a read error. The rearrangement uses TRBV9 and TRBJ2-6; 7 bases align to TRBD2. CDR3 length equals 15 residues. Germline V CDR1 and CDR2: SGDLS, YYNGEE. CDR3 DNA: TGTGCCAGCAGCGTCGGGGGGACTGGGGCCAACGGCCTGACTTTC. Amino acids: CASSVGGTGANGLTF.

The chain employs TRBV6-6 and TRBJ2-7; 8 bases fit TRBD1. The ends lost 3 bases at V and 5 bases at J; junction bases unmatched: 6. Germline values: CDR1 MNHNY, CDR2 SVGAGI (reference sequence). CDR3 length: 14 amino acids. The CDR3 reads CASSYDRGEHEQYF. Here the CDR3 DNA reads TGTGCCAGCAGTTATGACAGGGGAGAACACGAGCAGTACTTC.

The chain joins TRBV11-2 to TRBJ1-1, with 9 positions matching TRBD1. The CDR3 covers 16 residues. V dropped 2 bases and J dropped 0; count of bases not matched to a gene: 4. The germline gives CDR1 SGHAT, CDR2 FQNNGV. In DNA, the CDR3 is TGTGCCAGCAGCTTATCCGGGACAGGGTTGAACACTGAAGCTTTCTTT. Protein sequence: CASSLSGTGLNTEAFF.

This chain connects TRBV11-2 to TRBJ1-6; the D gene is possibly TRBD1 (5 bases). V dropped 3 bases and J dropped 7 bases, with 13 bases sitting between them. This CDR3 has 15 residues. The germline gives CDR1 SGHAT, CDR2 FQNNGV. CDR3 region: CASSFRTGGNSPLHF. The DNA of the CDR3 is TGTGCCAGCAGCTTCCGGACGGGGGGGAATTCACCCCTCCACTTT. The full variable domain, completed using reference TRBV11-2 and TRBJ1-6, is EAGVAQSPRYKIIEKRQSVAFWCNPISGHATLYWYQQILGQGPKLLIQFQNNGVVDDSQLPKDRFSAERLKGVDSTLKIQPAKLEDSAVYLCASSFRTGGNSPLHFGNGTRLTVT.

V gene TRBV9 combines with J gene TRBJ2-1, with 12 bases that match TRBD2. CDR3 length: 16 residues. After removal of 2 bases from V and 8 bases from J, the junction contained 8 bases not matched to a gene. The germline V gene has CDR1 SGDLS and CDR2 YYNGEE. The CDR3 coding sequence is TGTGCCAGCAGCGTCCGGGGACTAGCGGGTTTCGATGAGCAGTTCTTC. It translates to CASSVRGLAGFDEQFF.

A single count supports this clone. V gene TRBV11-3 combines with J gene TRBJ2-1, with D maybe TRBD2 (6 bases). Deletions cut 1 base from V and 9 bases from J, with 13 bases between. Germline V gene sequence: CDR1 SGHNT, CDR2 YENEEA. The CDR3 runs to 14 residues. CDR3 coding DNA: TGTGCCAGCAGCTTAGGAGGAGGGGAGCGTGAGCAGTTCTTC. Translation gives CASSLGGGEREQFF.

The chain joins TRBV10-1 to TRBJ1-1; the D gene is possibly TRBD1 (6 bases). The ends were cut back, 6 bases at V and 5 bases at J, with 16 bases in the middle. The CDR3 contains 14 residues. Germline lookup yields CDR1 WNHNN and CDR2 SYGVQD (reference sequence). CDR3 amino acids: CASRRDRSGTEAFF. CDR3 coding DNA: TGCGCCAGCAGACGAGACAGGAGTGGAACTGAAGCTTTCTTT.

This clone has just a few counts. The rearrangement joins TRBV7-9 to TRBJ1-5, with 8 bases identical to TRBD1. The CDR3 runs 14 residues. Trimming removed 5 bases from V and 5 bases from J; junction bases left unmatched: 5. The germline V gene encodes CDR1 SEHNR and CDR2 FQNEAQ (reference sequence). The CDR3 region has the DNA TGTGCCAGCAGCCCAGGGACAGGTTATCAGCCCCAGCATTTT. It encodes CASSPGTGYQPQHF. The whole variable domain, remainder taken from reference TRBV7-9 and TRBJ1-5, is DTGVSQNPRHKITKRGQNVTFRCDPISEHNRLYWYRQTLGQGPEFLTYFQNEAQLEKSRLLSDRFSAERPKGSFSTLEIQRTEQGDSAMYLCASSPGTGYQPQHFGDGTRLSIL.

The rearrangement links TRBV5-1 to TRBJ2-7, with D possibly being TRBD1 (5 bases). The CDR3 is 14 amino acids. Germline V gene sequence: CDR1 SGHRS, CDR2 YFSETQ. With 0 bases removed from V and 3 bases from J, the gap between germline ends came to 10 bases. In DNA form, the CDR3 reads TGCGCCAGCAGCTTGGGGGCCAGGGACTACGAGCAGTACTTC. Its translation is CASSLGARDYEQYF.

The CDR3 region is CASSSGAGQETQYF. Written as DNA, the CDR3 is TGTGCCAGCAGCTCTGGGGCAGGACAAGAGACCCAGTACTTC. The V and J genes are TRBV11-3 and TRBJ2-5; possible D gene TRBD1, 5 bases. Trimming pared 4 bases from V and 2 bases from J, leaving 11 bases between. Germline V gives CDR1 SGHNT, CDR2 YENEEA. This CDR3 is 14 amino acids long. Based on the CDR3 plus reference TRBV11-3 and TRBJ2-5, the full variable domain is EAGVVQSPRYKIIEKKQPVAFWCNPISGHNTLYWYLQNLGQGPELLIRYENEEAVDDSQLPKDRFSAERLKGVDSTLKIQPAELGDSAVYLCASSSGAGQETQYFGPGTRLLVL.

The V gene is TRBV18, the J gene TRBJ1-4; 8 bases line up with TRBD1. Germline CDR1 and CDR2: KGHSH and LQKENI. V was pared by 5 bases and J by 5 bases, with 10 bases of the junction left unmatched. The length of the CDR3 is 16 residues. CDR3 in amino acids: CASSTLRDRNNEKLFF. The CDR3 DNA is TGTGCCAGCTCAACCCTCCGGGACAGGAACAATGAAAAACTGTTTTTT.

CDR3 sequence (DNA): TGTGCCAGCAGCTCGCCGGGACTAGCGGACAATGAGCAGTTCTTC. As protein: CASSSPGLADNEQFF. V usage is TRBV11-2 and J usage is TRBJ2-1; TRBD2 agrees at 11 bases. The germline gives CDR1 SGHAT, CDR2 FQNNGV. Trimming cost V 4 bases and J 5 bases; bases outside gene matches: 4. The CDR3 has 15 amino acids.

The chain employs TRBV30 and TRBJ2-7, with 7 bases identical to TRBD2. CDR3 length: 14 residues. Looked up from germline, CDR1 is GTSNPN and CDR2 is SVGIG (reference sequence). The V gene end was trimmed by 3 bases and the J gene end by 3 bases; junction bases not matched to a gene: 8. The CDR3 sequence: CAWSLGREIYEQYF. The DNA for the CDR3 is TGTGCCTGGAGCCTCGGGCGGGAGATCTACGAGCAGTACTTC.

The chain couples TRBV13 to TRBJ2-7, with D possibly being TRBD2 (5 bases). The germline V gene has CDR1 PRHDT and CDR2 FYEKMQ (reference sequence). The V gene lost 3 bases and the J gene lost 4 bases, with 16 bases spanning the gap. This CDR3 region has 15 residues. The CDR3 reads CASSFSTGNLYEQYF. The CDR3 DNA sequence: TGTGCCAGCAGCTTTTCGACCGGGAACCTTTACGAGCAGTACTTC.

The chain recombines TRBV5-4 with TRBJ2-5, with D tentatively TRBD2 (6 bases). The DNA end favors TRBJ2-7, so the J call may be wrong. The CDR3 contains 13 residues. The V gene's germline CDR1 is SGHNT and CDR2 YYREEE (reference sequence). In DNA, the CDR3 is TGTGCCAGCGGGAGGTTTAAAGGGTACGAGCAGTACTTC. This sequence encodes CASGRFKGYEQYF.

This clone was seen once. The gene calls are TRBV19 and TRBJ1-5, with D tentatively TRBD1 (6 bases). V was shortened by 4 bases and J by 0 bases, with 10 bases between the two germline ends. The CDR3 length is 15 residues. Germline CDR1 LNHDA, CDR2 SQIVND (reference sequence). DNA for the CDR3: TGTGCCAGTAGTAATCAGGGGAATAGCAATCAGCCCCAGCATTTT. Its protein is CASSNQGNSNQPQHF.

J is TRBJ1-1 and V is TRBV12-5; D is unresolved. CDR3 length equals 13 residues. V was clipped by 4 bases and J by 7 bases, with 13 bases between them. Germline loops: CDR1 LGHNT, CDR2 FRNRAP. As DNA, the CDR3 is TGTGCTAGTGGTTCAACTCCGGGAGGTGAAGCTTTCTTT. As protein: CASGSTPGGEAFF.

This clone was observed a few times. This chain connects TRBV7-8 to TRBJ2-5, with TRBD2 as a possible D gene (6 bases). V lost 1 base, J lost 2 bases, and 11 bases lay in between. Germline CDR1 reads SGHVS; CDR2 reads FQNEAQ. There are 15 residues in the CDR3. The CDR3 DNA follows: TGTGCCAGCAGCTTAGGGGGGACTCGTCAAGAGACCCAGTACTTC. Its protein is CASSLGGTRQETQYF.

V is TRBV7-8 and J is TRBJ2-1, with 8 bases matching TRBD1. The CDR3 has 15 residues. The V and J ends lost 2 bases and 4 bases, in that order; junction bases with no gene match: 4. Germline loops: CDR1 SGHVS, CDR2 FQNEAQ. As DNA, the CDR3 is TGTGCCAGCAGCTTAAGGCAGGGGGCATACAATGAGCAGTTCTTC. Protein sequence: CASSLRQGAYNEQFF. Variable domain in full (rest from reference TRBV7-8 and TRBJ2-1): GAGVSQSPRYKVAKRGQDVALRCDPISGHVSLFWYQQALGQGPEFLTYFQNEAQLDKSGLPSDRFFAERPEGSVSTLKIQRTQQEDSAVYLCASSLRQGAYNEQFFGPGTRLTVL.

The chain combines TRBV6-5 with TRBJ1-1; D perhaps matches TRBD1 (5 bases). The CDR3 loop spans 13 amino acids. Germline CDR1 and CDR2: MNHEY and SVGAGI. V lost 2 bases, J lost 10 bases, and 14 bases lay in between. CDR3 loop: CASSYPQGDRAFF. The CDR3 bases are TGTGCCAGCAGTTACCCTCAGGGTGATAGAGCTTTCTTT.